These 5 T cell receptor beta chains came from one sample sequenced in a study of cytomegalovirus exposure and HLA in healthy donors. The PCR used 60 Vbeta and 13 Jbeta primers. The method was immunoSEQ multiplex PCR; TCRdb's version includes in-frame clones alone and lacks a portion of them. The sample records some 70,000 clones, roughly 83% being singletons. The material sequenced was PBMCs. All receptors derive from a woman aged 45-65 years in good health and CMV-seronegative.

The rearrangement links TRBV6-1 to TRBJ2-5; 9 bases agree with TRBD2. The CDR3 runs 15 residues. The germline V gene encodes CDR1 MNHNS and CDR2 SASEGT. Unmatched junction bases numbered 7, after V lost 6 bases and J lost 2 bases. CDR3 protein: CASSQLAGRQETQYF. The CDR3 DNA reads TGTGCCAGCAGCCAGCTAGCGGGGCGTCAAGAGACCCAGTACTTC.

The V call is TRBV30, the J call TRBJ1-2, with D perhaps TRBD1 (6 bases). This CDR3 comprises 10 residues. Deletions cut 3 bases from V and 8 bases from J, with 7 bases between. Germline lookup yields CDR1 GTSNPN and CDR2 SVGIG (reference sequence). The CDR3 DNA follows: TGTGCCTGGAGACAGGGCGGCTACACCTTC. This sequence encodes CAWRQGGYTF.

The gene calls are TRBV5-1 and TRBJ2-1, with 8 bases identical to TRBD2. The CDR3 is 15 residues long. The trim removed 4 bases at V and 2 bases at J, leaving 5 bases unmatched. Germline loops: CDR1 SGHRS, CDR2 YFSETQ. CDR3 sequence reads: CASSGTSGPYNEQFF. The DNA of the CDR3 is TGCGCCAGCAGCGGAACTAGCGGTCCCTACAATGAGCAGTTCTTC.

The gene calls are TRBV2 and TRBJ2-7, with a tentative D call TRBD1 (7 bases). The germline V gene has CDR1 SNHLY and CDR2 FYNNEI. The CDR3 spans 16 residues. Trimming left V 7 bases short and J 7 bases short, with 26 bases between. CDR3 nucleotides: TGTGCCAGCACTCTTGGAGGGGGACAGAAGTCTGGGGAGCAGTACTTC. Translation gives CASTLGGGQKSGEQYF.

The V call is TRBV6-1, the J call TRBJ2-1, with TRBD1 matching 7 bases. Germline V gives CDR1 MNHNS, CDR2 SASEGT. This CDR3 is built from 13 residues. Trimming removed 3 bases from V and 7 bases from J; junction bases left unmatched: 3. The CDR3 DNA is TGTGCCAGCAGTGATAACAGGGGAAATGAGCAGTTCTTC. Amino acids: CASSDNRGNEQFF.